The 27 T cell receptor beta chains given below trace back to one sample, sequenced in a study of blood T cell repertoires in COVID-19. The table came from immunoSEQ multiplex PCR; TCRdb's copy has only in-frame clones and leaves some out. Of about 110,000 clones listed, around three quarters are singletons. The source material was peripheral blood. The receptors were gathered from a human donor in a cohort sampled during active or convalescent COVID-19.

The gene calls are TRBV4-3 and TRBJ1-2, with 12 bases aligning to TRBD1. The CDR3 totals 18 residues. Germline V gene lookup returns CDR1 LGHNA and CDR2 YSLEER. V lost 0 bases and J lost 3; bases outside the gene matches: 8. CDR3 amino acids: CASSQDWRDRGLHYGYTF. The CDR3 DNA sequence: TGCGCCAGCAGCCAAGATTGGCGGGACAGGGGGCTTCACTATGGCTACACCTTC.

The chain has TRBV19 and TRBJ2-1; 9 bases map to TRBD2. V shed 6 bases and J 6 bases; nucleotides not matched to a gene: 9. The CDR3 runs to 15 residues. Germline CDR1 LNHDA, CDR2 SQIVND (reference sequence). The CDR3 DNA reads TGTGCCAGTAGACCCCCGGGACTAGCCGGCAATGAGCAGTTCTTC. Translated: CASRPPGLAGNEQFF. The whole variable domain, remainder taken from reference TRBV19 and TRBJ2-1, is DGGITQSPKYLFRKEGQNVTLSCEQNLNHDAMYWYRQDPGQGLRLIYYSQIVNDFQKGDIAEGYSVSREKKESFPLTVTSAQKNPTAFYLCASRPPGLAGNEQFFGPGTRLTVL.

The chain employs TRBV9 and TRBJ2-7, with D possibly TRBD2 on 5 matching bases. The CDR3 is 14 amino acids. The V end lost 3 bases, the J end lost 2 bases, and 12 bases lay between the germline ends. Looked up from germline, CDR1 is SGDLS and CDR2 is YYNGEE. The CDR3: CASSALAGAYEQYF. CDR3 DNA: TGTGCCAGCAGCGCGCTGGCCGGGGCCTACGAGCAGTACTTC.

J is TRBJ2-7 and V is TRBV6-5, with D tentatively TRBD1 (6 bases). Trimming left V 2 bases short and J 4 bases short, with 12 bases between. Germline V lookup: CDR1 MNHEY, CDR2 SVGAGI. The CDR3 has 14 amino acids. CDR3 amino acids: CASSYLPDRYEQYF. CDR3 bases: TGTGCCAGCAGTTACCTCCCGGACAGATACGAGCAGTACTTC.

The V and J genes are TRBV6-2 or TRBV6-3 and TRBJ2-3; TRBD2 matches at 9 bases. CDR3 size: 15 residues. The junction had 4 bases not matched to a gene; V was cut back by 4 bases and J by 2 bases. Per germline, CDR1 MNHEY and CDR2 SVGEGT. In nucleotides, the CDR3 is TGTGCCAGCAGTTGGTTAGCGGGAGACACAGATACGCAGTATTTT. This codes for CASSWLAGDTDTQYF.

This clone was seen more than once but under ten times. The chain joins TRBV7-9 to TRBJ1-1; 10 bases are shared with TRBD1. The CDR3 totals 14 residues. V shed 5 bases, J shed 5 bases, and the junction held 5 bases outside the gene matches. The germline V gene has CDR1 SEHNR and CDR2 FQNEAQ (reference sequence). The CDR3 loop is CASSRPGQGTEAFF. CDR3 nucleotide sequence: TGTGCCAGCAGCCGTCCGGGACAGGGGACTGAAGCTTTCTTT. The full variable domain, completed using reference TRBV7-9 and TRBJ1-1, is DTGVSQNPRHKITKRGQNVTFRCDPISEHNRLYWYRQTLGQGPEFLTYFQNEAQLEKSRLLSDRFSAERPKGSFSTLEIQRTEQGDSAMYLCASSRPGQGTEAFFGQGTRLTVV.

This clone was counted ten times or more. The chain employs TRBV19 and TRBJ1-2; D is ambiguous. V was pared by 3 bases and J by 7 bases, with 12 bases between. Per the germline V gene, CDR1 is LNHDA and CDR2 is SQIVND (reference sequence). CDR3 length equals 13 residues. CDR3 in DNA: TGTGCCAGTAGTATTTACGAAGCGGTTGGCTACACCTTC. Its translation is CASSIYEAVGYTF.

This clone has only one observation. V and J are TRBV6-5 and TRBJ1-2; a weak D match, TRBD1 (5 bases). V was clipped by 1 base and J by 2 bases, with 8 bases between them. This CDR3 contains 14 residues. Looked up from germline, CDR1 is MNHEY and CDR2 is SVGAGI. The CDR3 DNA reads as TGTGCCAGCAGTTACTTCAGACAGAACTATGGCTACACCTTC. It translates to CASSYFRQNYGYTF.

The chain carries TRBV28 and TRBJ1-6, with D possibly matching TRBD1 (6 bases). V was clipped by 6 bases and J by 5 bases, with 17 bases between them. Per the germline V gene, CDR1 is MDHEN and CDR2 is SYDVKM. The CDR3 length is 16 residues. CDR3 loop: CASSPPTWGHNSPLHF. The DNA of the CDR3 is TGTGCCAGCAGCCCCCCAACCTGGGGGCATAATTCACCCCTCCACTTT.

The rearrangement joins TRBV19 to TRBJ2-5; 10 nucleotides align to TRBD2. V was pared by 2 bases and J by 2 bases, with 11 bases of the junction left unmatched. CDR3 size: 18 residues. The germline V gene has CDR1 LNHDA and CDR2 SQIVND (reference sequence). DNA of the CDR3: TGTGCCAGTAGTATATTAGGGACTAGCGTACTCCGACAAGAGACCCAGTACTTC. Translation: CASSILGTSVLRQETQYF.

The chain uses TRBV5-1 and TRBJ1-6; weak D call: TRBD1 (6 bases). Per germline, CDR1 SGHRS and CDR2 YFSETQ. This CDR3 is built from 15 residues. Trimming took off 0 bases at V and 7 bases at J, with 11 bases between the two ends. CDR3 region: CASSLGTAINSPLHF. CDR3 nucleotides: TGCGCCAGCAGCTTGGGGACAGCGATAAATTCACCCCTCCACTTT.

The chain links TRBV27 to TRBJ2-5; 7 bases line up with TRBD2. Germline CDR1 reads MNHEY; CDR2 reads SMNVEV (reference sequence). CDR3 size: 15 residues. The junction had 16 bases not matched to a gene; V was cut back by 8 bases and J by 7 bases. The CDR3 is CASCLLGGGEGTQYF. The DNA for the CDR3 is TGTGCCAGCTGTCTGCTGGGGGGGGGTGAAGGGACCCAGTACTTC.

Written as DNA, the CDR3 is TGCGCCAGCAGTGCAGGGAATGGCTACACCTTC. Its translation is CASSAGNGYTF. This chain joins TRBV10-2 and TRBJ1-2; perhaps TRBD1 as D (5 bases). CDR1 is WSHSY, CDR2 SAAADI, per germline. The CDR3 consists of 11 residues. V dropped 4 bases and J dropped 6 bases, with 6 bases sitting between them.

This CDR3 is CASSLRDLQYF. The DNA of the CDR3 is TGTGCCAGCAGCCTACGGGATTTGCAGTACTTC. The chain combines TRBV7-9 with TRBJ2-7; TRBD2 might be the D (5 bases). CDR3 length: 11 residues. Germline V gene sequence: CDR1 SEHNR, CDR2 FQNEAQ (reference sequence). V was cut by 5 bases and J by 9 bases, with 11 bases left in between.

Regarding this clone: A read error may produce the germline difference seen at one junction end. J is TRBJ2-1 and V is TRBV5-1; maybe TRBD2 (5 bases). Germline CDR1 is SGHRS and CDR2 is YFSETQ. The CDR3 loop spans 15 amino acids. The CDR3 sequence is CASSLARDSYNEQFF. Written as DNA, the CDR3 is TGCGCCAGCAGTTTGGCCCGGGACTCCTACAATGAGCAGTTCTTC.

The V gene is TRBV5-1, the J gene TRBJ1-3, with a tentative D call TRBD1 (5 bases). Germline CDR1 and CDR2: SGHRS and YFSETQ. The CDR3 contains 17 residues. Trimming shortened V by 3 bases and J by 0 bases, and 16 bases separated the two germline ends. In DNA form, the CDR3 reads TGCGCCAGCAGCTGGGGCTTTGGACAAAACTCTGGAAACACCATATATTTT. This encodes CASSWGFGQNSGNTIYF.

The chain is built from TRBV6-6 and TRBJ2-7; weak D call: TRBD1 (6 bases). CDR3 length: 15 amino acids. Between the trimmed V and J ends, which lost 2 bases and 3 bases, there was a span of 14 bases. The V gene's germline CDR1 is MNHNY and CDR2 SVGAGI (reference sequence). The CDR3 reads CASSYSRDKGYEQYF. The CDR3 DNA sequence: TGTGCCAGCAGTTACAGCCGGGACAAAGGCTACGAGCAGTACTTC.

This clone was found once. The chain recombines TRBV11-2 with TRBJ2-7, with TRBD1 as a possible D gene (7 bases). The CDR3 covers 17 residues. V gave up 5 bases and J gave up 2 bases, with 22 bases separating them. CDR1 is SGHAT, CDR2 FQNNGV, per germline. The CDR3: CASSPPFGRGDTYEQYF. The CDR3 bases are TGTGCCAGCAGCCCCCCCTTCGGCAGGGGGGATACCTACGAGCAGTACTTC.

There are a few counts of this clone. The chain employs TRBV5-1 and TRBJ1-4, with D tentatively TRBD1 (6 bases). V lost 4 bases, J lost 7 bases, and 11 bases lay in between. The CDR3 length is 13 residues. Germline CDR1 is SGHRS and CDR2 is YFSETQ. This CDR3 reads CASSVQGSEKLFF. The CDR3 DNA sequence: TGCGCCAGCAGCGTACAGGGTAGTGAAAAACTGTTTTTT. The full variable domain, its missing parts supplied by reference TRBV5-1 and TRBJ1-4, is KAGVTQTPRYLIKTRGQQVTLSCSPISGHRSVSWYQQTPGQGLQFLFEYFSETQRNKGNFPGRFSGRQFSNSRSEMNVSTLELGDSALYLCASSVQGSEKLFFGSGTQLSVL.

Here the CDR3 DNA reads TGTGCCAGCAGCAAGACTAGCGGGATCGTTATCTCCTACGAGCAGTACTTC. Protein: CASSKTSGIVISYEQYF. The J gene is TRBJ2-7, the V gene TRBV13; TRBD2 agrees at 11 bases. The CDR3 is made up of 17 amino acids. The V gene's germline CDR1 is PRHDT and CDR2 FYEKMQ (reference sequence). The trim removed 5 bases at V and 0 bases at J, leaving 9 bases unmatched.

The chain carries TRBV10-3 and TRBJ2-1; the D gene is possibly TRBD2 (5 bases). The ends were cut back, 2 bases at V and 3 bases at J, with 14 bases in the middle. CDR3 length: 16 amino acids. Germline lookup yields CDR1 ENHRY and CDR2 SYGVKD. The CDR3 here is CAISEAYSGDYNEQFF. The CDR3 bases are TGTGCCATCAGTGAGGCATACAGCGGAGACTACAATGAGCAGTTCTTC.

This sequence joins TRBV10-3 and TRBJ2-1, with D tentatively TRBD1 (6 bases). Trimming shortened V by 3 bases and J by 2 bases, and 11 bases separated the two germline ends. Germline V lookup: CDR1 ENHRY, CDR2 SYGVKD. This CDR3 spans 15 amino acids. The CDR3: CAISDFRGAYNEQFF. The CDR3 coding sequence is TGTGCCATCAGTGATTTCAGGGGAGCCTACAATGAGCAGTTCTTC.

The sample holds a few counts of this clone. The rearrangement joins TRBV2 to TRBJ2-7, with 8 bases fitting TRBD1. CDR1 is SNHLY, CDR2 FYNNEI, per germline. The CDR3 sequence is 13 residues long. With 8 bases clipped from V and 3 bases from J, the junction kept 6 bases outside the gene matches. CDR3 residues: CASVRDRRYEQYF. The CDR3 DNA is TGTGCCAGCGTCCGGGACAGGCGCTACGAGCAGTACTTC.

This clone was seen only a few times. The chain employs TRBV30 and TRBJ2-3; a weak D match, TRBD2 (6 bases). Trimming removed 5 bases at V and 2 bases at J, with 20 bases between. Germline CDR1 is GTSNPN and CDR2 is SVGIG (reference sequence). This CDR3 has 16 amino acids. The CDR3 DNA reads TGTGCCTGGGGGAAGGCTGGAGGGCGAGCCACAGATACGCAGTATTTT. Translated: CAWGKAGGRATDTQYF.

The V gene is TRBV28, the J gene TRBJ1-5; 7 nucleotides match TRBD1. Looked up from germline, CDR1 is MDHEN and CDR2 is SYDVKM. This CDR3 comprises 14 residues. Unmatched junction bases numbered 8, after V lost 2 bases and J lost 10 bases. CDR3 in DNA: TGTGCCAGCAGTTTACCGACAGGGTCGTTTCCCCAGCATTTT. It translates to CASSLPTGSFPQHF.

The chain carries TRBV7-2 and TRBJ2-3; unclear D gene. The germline V gene encodes CDR1 SGHTA and CDR2 FQGNSA. The CDR3 has 15 amino acids. Trimming stripped 4 bases from V and 14 bases from J, with 25 bases between. In nucleotides, the CDR3 is TGTGCCAGCAGCTCCCAATCGGGTGGATCCGGCGACTCGTATTTT. Its translation: CASSSQSGGSGDSYF.

This rearrangement joins TRBV14 to TRBJ2-2; no clear D gene. Trimming removed 4 bases from V and 4 bases from J, with 13 bases in between. Germline CDR1 and CDR2: SGHDN and FVKESK. The CDR3 spans 15 residues. The CDR3 coding sequence is TGTGCCAGCAGCCGCGCCGCGAGGTTCACCGGGGAGCTGTTTTTT. It specifies CASSRAARFTGELFF.